This T cell receptor (beta chain) was recorded in a study of Ad26.COV2.S vaccination and SARS-CoV-2 variants. On this clone: Its target is not known.

V gave up 5 bases and J gave up 1 base, with 11 bases separating them. The CDR3 runs to 13 residues. CDR1 and CDR2 from the germline V gene are SQVTM and ANQGSEA. The protocol was immunoSEQ multiplex PCR, while the TCRdb copy is restricted to in-frame clones and leaves out a portion. The sample contains about 280,000 clones, 87% of which appear only once. Described treatment: 15 to 20 received Ad26.COV2.S at low or high dose, single or two shots; a few received placebo; per-sample allocation not given. Specimen acquisition occurred on day 63 following the initial vaccine or placebo injection. General observations from the study: Breadth and depth estimates from TCRs may understate total T cell responses. The study found higher spike-specific TCR breadth in vaccine than placebo recipients.

The gene calls are TRBV29-1 and TRBJ1-1, with D hard to call. Sequences were derived from peripheral blood, sampled in a trial of Ad26.COV2.S vaccine versus placebo. The TCR originated in a person between 18 and 65 years old who received the Ad26.COV2.S COVID-19 vaccine or a placebo. The CDR3 reads CSVSPQENTEAFF. For the CDR3, the DNA is TGCAGCGTTTCCCCCCAGGAGAACACTGAAGCTTTCTTT.